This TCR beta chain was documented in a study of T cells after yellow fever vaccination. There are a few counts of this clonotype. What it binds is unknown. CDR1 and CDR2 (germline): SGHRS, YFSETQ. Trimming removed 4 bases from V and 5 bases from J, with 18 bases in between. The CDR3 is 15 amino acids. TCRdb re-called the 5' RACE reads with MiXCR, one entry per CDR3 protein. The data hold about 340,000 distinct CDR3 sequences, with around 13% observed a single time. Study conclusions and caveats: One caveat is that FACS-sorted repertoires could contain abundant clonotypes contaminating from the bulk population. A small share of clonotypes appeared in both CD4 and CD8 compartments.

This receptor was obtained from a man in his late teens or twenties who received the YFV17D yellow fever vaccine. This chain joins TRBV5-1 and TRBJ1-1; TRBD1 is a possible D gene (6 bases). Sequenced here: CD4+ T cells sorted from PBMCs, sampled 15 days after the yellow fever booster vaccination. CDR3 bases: TGCGCCAGCAGCCAACTACGGGGGGCTGGTACTGAAGCTTTCTTT. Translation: CASSQLRGAGTEAFF.